This T cell receptor (beta chain) comes out of a study of T cell repertoires in cytomegalovirus infection (dated by TCRdb to the late 2010s). Background on the whole study: Donor HLA type was relevant to the analysis, as public TCR beta signatures indicated carriage of CMV infection together with the matching HLA type. Overall study outcomes, separate from this receptor: In both this cohort and an independent roughly 400-donor cohort, the cumulative frequency of public TCR beta family members distinguished carriers of CMV infection plus the relevant HLA type. The ex vivo response was dominated by HLA-C-restricted CMV-specific TCR beta clonotypes, which also provided the single most frequent clonotype in two of eight donors.

Germline trimming: 2 bases from V, 5 bases from J; junction bases outside gene matches: 5. Based on the germline V gene (reference sequence), the CDR1 and CDR2 sequences are DFQATT and SNEGSKA. The CDR3, from cysteine to phenylalanine, totals 14 residues. The DNA shown is the 42-base CDR3, in frame from base 1. About this clonotype itself: Its antigen is still unknown. No qualities accompany the bases; no much larger clone lies one base away.

The sample was run on an Illumina HiSeq 1500. The public sequencing data were trimmed at Q25 with fastp and processed into clonotypes with MiXCR by TCRdb, which kept only in-frame beta chains. One record per CDR3 amino acid sequence lists the most common genes and DNA. In all, the sample holds roughly 320,000 distinct CDR3 sequences, and more than 8% of those were seen once. The ten largest clones represent approximately 4.7% of the sample. The TCR was taken from a human donor in good health (CMV status not recorded). Some clones in this sample may be carry-over from other donors' samples. In this chain, TRBV20-1 is recombined with TRBJ2-1, and 8 junction bases match TRBD2. Sequenced sample: PBMCs. The base sequence is TGCAGTGCTAGAATCGAGCGGGGGCACAATGAGCAGTTCTTC. This gives the protein CSARIERGHNEQFF.